The present TCR beta chain was sequenced within a study of T cell responses to AZD1222 COVID-19 vaccine. Germline V gene data show CDR1 as SGHTA and CDR2 as FQGNSA. Trimming took 5 bases from V and 11 from J, leaving 18 bases between them. The CDR3 is 14 residues long. Whole-study findings and limits: Females made up more of the donors, who were largely white British, and clonal diversity may have come out too low. In the spike-specific TCR repertoire, nearly half reportedly target unmutated variant regions.

On this clone itself: Its antigen is undetermined.

The method was immunoSEQ multiplex PCR; TCRdb's version includes in-frame clones alone and lacks a portion of them. The sample lists 140,000 to 150,000 clones; around 93% were seen once. The receptor's source is an adult who received the AZD1222 COVID-19 vaccine. Specimen: peripheral blood, collected 28 days after the second AZD1222 dose. The V and J genes are TRBV7-2 and TRBJ1-4, with a tentative D call TRBD1 (5 bases). The CDR3 DNA reads as TGTGCCAGCAGCCCCCCGGGGGAACGAATGAAACTGTTTTTT. It translates to CASSPPGERMKLFF.